This T cell receptor beta chain comes out of a study of patients and donors after allogeneic stem cell transplantation. This CDR3 comprises 15 residues. Germline V gives CDR1 SEHNR, CDR2 FQNEAQ (reference sequence). Between the trimmed V and J ends, which lost 5 bases and 4 bases, there was a span of 14 bases. MiXCR, applied by TCRdb to the RT-PCR reads, yields one record per CDR3 protein. The sample lists about 160,000 distinct CDR3 sequences; about a third were seen once. The chain joins TRBV7-9 to TRBJ1-4; D is perhaps TRBD1 (5 bases). The sequence came from a human donor who was either an allogeneic HSCT recipient or a stem cell or donor lymphocyte infusion donor (not recorded which). It is not recorded whose cells these are; they may come from a transplant donor. Material: blood, either unsorted or a sorted T cell fraction (not recorded which). The CDR3 DNA follows: TGTGCCAGCAGCCCCCTCGACAGCTTTAATGAAAAACTGTTTTTT. Amino acid sequence: CASSPLDSFNEKLFF.